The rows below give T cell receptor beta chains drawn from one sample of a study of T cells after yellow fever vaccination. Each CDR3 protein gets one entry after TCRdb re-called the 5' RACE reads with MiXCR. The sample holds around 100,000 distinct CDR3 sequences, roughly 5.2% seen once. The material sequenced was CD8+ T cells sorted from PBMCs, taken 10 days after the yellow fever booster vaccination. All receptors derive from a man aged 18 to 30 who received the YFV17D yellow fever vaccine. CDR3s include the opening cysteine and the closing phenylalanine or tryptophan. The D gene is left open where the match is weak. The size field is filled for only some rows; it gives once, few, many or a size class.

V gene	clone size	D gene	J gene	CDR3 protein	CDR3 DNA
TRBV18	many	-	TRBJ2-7	CASSPGSYEQYF	TGTGCCAGCTCACCAGGCAGCTACGAGCAGTACTTC
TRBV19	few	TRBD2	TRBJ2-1	CASSITERGGNEQFF	TGTGCCAGTAGTATAACAGAGCGGGGGGGCAATGAGCAGTTCTTC
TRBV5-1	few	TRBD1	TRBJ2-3	CASSSDRGTDTQYF	TGCGCCAGCAGCTCGGACAGGGGCACAGATACGCAGTATTTT
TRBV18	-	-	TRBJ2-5	CASSPSQETQYF	TGTGCCAGCTCACCAAGTCAAGAGACCCAGTACTTC
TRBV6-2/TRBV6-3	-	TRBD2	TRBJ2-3	CASSRTSGAPDTQYF	TGTGCCAGCAGTAGGACTAGCGGGGCTCCAGATACGCAGTATTTT
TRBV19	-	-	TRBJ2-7	CASSPGLGEYEQYF	TGTGCCAGTAGTCCGGGACTGGGGGAATACGAGCAGTACTTC
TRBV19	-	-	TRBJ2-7	CASSTVSGLLTYEQYF	TGTGCCAGTAGTACAGTCTCGGGACTCCTGACCTACGAGCAGTACTTC
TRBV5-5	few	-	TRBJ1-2	CASSLGYGGDGYTF	TGTGCCAGCAGCTTGGGCTACGGGGGCGATGGCTACACCTTC
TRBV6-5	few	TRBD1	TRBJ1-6	CASSHQRTGVNSPLHF	TGTGCCAGCAGCCACCAAAGGACAGGGGTTAATTCACCCCTCCACTTT
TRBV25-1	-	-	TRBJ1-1	CASSEGTWARIEAFF	TGTGCCAGCAGTGAAGGGACGTGGGCTCGAATTGAAGCTTTCTTT
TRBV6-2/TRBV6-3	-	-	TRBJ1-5	CASSYSQINQPQHF	TGTGCCAGCAGTTACTCTCAGATCAATCAGCCCCAGCATTTT
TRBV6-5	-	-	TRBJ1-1	CASSYSGGDATEAFF	TGTGCCAGCAGTTACTCGGGGGGGGATGCCACTGAAGCTTTCTTT
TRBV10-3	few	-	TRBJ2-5	CAISDTQGGDETQYF	TGTGCCATCAGTGATACCCAGGGAGGTGACGAGACCCAGTACTTC
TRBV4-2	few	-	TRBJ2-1	CASSLTDYSSYNEQFF	TGTGCCAGCAGCCTGACGGACTACAGCTCCTACAATGAGCAGTTCTTC
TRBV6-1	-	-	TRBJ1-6	CASTGEGDGGRALHF	TGTGCCAGCACTGGAGAGGGGGACGGGGGTAGAGCCCTCCACTTT
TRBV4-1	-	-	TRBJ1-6	CASSRASQSLNSPLHF	TGCGCCAGCAGCCGAGCCAGTCAGTCCCTTAATTCACCCCTCCACTTT
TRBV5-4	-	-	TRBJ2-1	CASSVVTYNEQFF	TGTGCCAGCAGCGTAGTTACCTACAATGAGCAGTTCTTC
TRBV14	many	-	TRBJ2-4	CASSPRGWVNQYF	TGTGCCAGCAGCCCGAGGGGTTGGGTGAATCAGTACTTC
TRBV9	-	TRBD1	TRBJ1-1	CASSPGGSTEAFF	TGTGCCAGCAGCCCAGGGGGTAGCACTGAAGCTTTCTTT
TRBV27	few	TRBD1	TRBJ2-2	CASSGQGGTGELFF	TGTGCCAGTTCGGGACAGGGAGGCACCGGGGAGCTGTTTTTT
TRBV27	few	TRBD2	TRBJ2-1	CASSFIPSGGSDEQFF	TGTGCCAGCAGTTTTATTCCTAGCGGAGGGAGCGATGAGCAGTTCTTC
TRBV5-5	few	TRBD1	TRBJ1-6	CASSSAGGMSYNSPLHF	TGTGCCAGCAGCTCGGCAGGGGGCATGTCCTATAATTCACCCCTCCACTTT
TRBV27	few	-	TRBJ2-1	CASSFGGREQFF	TGTGCCAGCAGTTTTGGGGGGCGTGAGCAGTTCTTC
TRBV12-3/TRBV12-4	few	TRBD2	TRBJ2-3	CAGSTSGATDTQYF	TGTGCCGGATCGACTAGCGGGGCCACAGATACGCAGTATTTT
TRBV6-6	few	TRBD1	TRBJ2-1	CASSYRGNNEQFF	TGTGCCAGCAGCTACAGGGGGAACAATGAGCAGTTCTTC
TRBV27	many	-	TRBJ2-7	CASSRLSPYEQYF	TGTGCCAGCAGTCGGCTATCTCCCTACGAGCAGTACTTC
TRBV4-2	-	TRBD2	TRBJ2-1	CASSQANPGLASYNEQFF	TGTGCCAGCAGCCAGGCTAACCCGGGACTAGCGTCCTACAATGAGCAGTTCTTC
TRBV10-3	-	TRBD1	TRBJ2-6	CAISELGTGHSGANVLTF	TGTGCCATCAGTGAGTTGGGGACAGGCCACTCTGGGGCCAACGTCCTGACTTTC
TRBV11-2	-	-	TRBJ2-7	CASSFSGALYEQYF	TGTGCCAGCAGCTTCTCAGGGGCCCTCTACGAGCAGTACTTC
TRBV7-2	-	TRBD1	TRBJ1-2	CASSLGPDRAPSEIGYTF	TGTGCCAGCAGCTTAGGGCCGGACAGGGCCCCGTCGGAAATCGGCTACACCTTC
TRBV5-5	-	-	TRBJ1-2	CASSPLGGVPNYGYTF	TGTGCCAGCAGCCCCCTTGGAGGGGTCCCTAACTATGGCTACACCTTC
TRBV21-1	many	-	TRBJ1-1	CASSKGGTEAFF	TGTGCCAGCAGCAAAGGGGGCACTGAAGCTTTCTTT
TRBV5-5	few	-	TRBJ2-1	CASSLTGLSSYNEQFF	TGTGCCAGCAGCTTAACAGGGCTTAGCTCCTACAATGAGCAGTTCTTC
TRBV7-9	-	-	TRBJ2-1	CASIPGGQLGHEQFF	TGTGCCAGCATCCCCGGTGGGCAGTTAGGTCATGAGCAGTTCTTC
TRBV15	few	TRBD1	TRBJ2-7	CATSPPDRVYEQYF	TGTGCCACCAGCCCGCCGGACAGGGTCTACGAGCAGTACTTC
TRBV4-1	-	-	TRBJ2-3	CASSQLYQAPDTQYF	TGCGCCAGCAGCCAGCTTTATCAGGCGCCAGATACGCAGTATTTT
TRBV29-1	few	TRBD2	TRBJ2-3	CSVGRPGLAVADTQYF	TGCAGCGTTGGACGTCCGGGACTAGCGGTCGCAGATACGCAGTATTTT